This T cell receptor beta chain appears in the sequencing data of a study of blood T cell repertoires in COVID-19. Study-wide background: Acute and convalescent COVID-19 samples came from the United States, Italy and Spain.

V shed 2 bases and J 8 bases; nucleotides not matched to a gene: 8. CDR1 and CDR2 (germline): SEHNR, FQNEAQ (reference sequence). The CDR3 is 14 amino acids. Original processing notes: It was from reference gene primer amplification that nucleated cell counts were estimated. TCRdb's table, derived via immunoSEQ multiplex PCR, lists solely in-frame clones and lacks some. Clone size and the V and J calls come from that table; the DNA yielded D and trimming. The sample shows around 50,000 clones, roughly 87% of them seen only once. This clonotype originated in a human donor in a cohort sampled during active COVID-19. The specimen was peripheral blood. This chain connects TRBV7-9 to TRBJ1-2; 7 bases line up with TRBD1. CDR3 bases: TGTGCCAGCAGCTTACAAACAGGGGTTAAGGGCTACACCTTC. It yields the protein CASSLQTGVKGYTF. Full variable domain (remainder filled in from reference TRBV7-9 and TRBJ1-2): DTGVSQNPRHKITKRGQNVTFRCDPISEHNRLYWYRQTLGQGPEFLTYFQNEAQLEKSRLLSDRFSAERPKGSFSTLEIQRTEQGDSAMYLCASSLQTGVKGYTFGSGTRLTVV.